This is a list of T cell receptor beta chains from one sample in a study of T cells after yellow fever vaccination. MiXCR, applied by TCRdb to the 5' RACE reads, yields one record per CDR3 protein. The sample holds about 21,000 distinct CDR3 sequences, 4% to 6% seen once. The specimen comprised PBMCs, either bulk or a sorted T-cell subset (CD4+, CD8+, memory, or dextramer-sorted; not recorded which), sampled around 45 days after the first yellow fever vaccination. The origin of the receptors is a man younger than 30 who received the YFV17D yellow fever vaccine. Both conserved end residues are part of each CDR3. A D gene is named only where the DNA matches it firmly. Size is stated for part of the rows, as once, few or many counts, or as a class when the clone is expanded.

TRBJ2-3,many,TRBV7-2,NA,TGTGCCAGCAGCTTGGGGGTTGGCAGACACACAGATACGCAGTATTTT,CASSLGVGRHTDTQYF
TRBJ2-1,many,TRBV12-3/TRBV12-4,TRBD2,TGTGCCAGCAGACCCGGGACTAGCGGGGTCAATGAGCAGTTCTTC,CASRPGTSGVNEQFF
TRBJ1-4,many,TRBV7-2,NA,TGTGCCAGCAGCCCCCGGCCGTACGCAACTAATGAAAAACTGTTTTTT,CASSPRPYATNEKLFF
TRBJ2-1,many,TRBV12-3/TRBV12-4,TRBD2,TGTGCCAGCACCCAGACTAGCGGACCCTACAATGAGCAGTTCTTC,CASTQTSGPYNEQFF
TRBJ2-1,many,TRBV25-1,TRBD1,TGTGCCAGCAGTGGTTCGGGACAGGGCTACAATGAGCAGTTCTTC,CASSGSGQGYNEQFF
TRBJ2-3,many,TRBV7-2,NA,TGTGCCAGCAGCTTCAGGTTCCCAGATACGCAGTATTTT,CASSFRFPDTQYF
TRBJ2-7,many,TRBV20-1,NA,TGCAGTGCTAGAGATTGGAGCTACGAGCAGTACTTC,CSARDWSYEQYF
TRBJ2-3,many,TRBV20-1,TRBD2,TGCAGTGCTAGTACGGCGGGGGACTTGGACACAGATACGCAGTATTTT,CSASTAGDLDTDTQYF
TRBJ2-3,many,TRBV20-1,TRBD2,TGCAGTGCCATAGGACTAGCGGGGTCCGCAGATACGCAGTATTTT,CSAIGLAGSADTQYF
TRBJ2-2,many,TRBV12-3/TRBV12-4,NA,TGTGCCAGCAGTCCCTATATCGCCGGGGAGCTGTTTTTT,CASSPYIAGELFF
TRBJ2-5,medium-sized,TRBV20-1,NA,TGCAGTGCTAGGTCCGGGAGTCCACAAGAGACCCAGTACTTC,CSARSGSPQETQYF
TRBJ1-4,many,TRBV7-2,TRBD1,TGTGCCAGCAGCCTGAGGGGGCTATCTAATGAAAAACTGTTTTTT,CASSLRGLSNEKLFF
TRBJ2-1,many,TRBV7-2,TRBD2,TGTGCCAGCAGCTCCCAGCGGGGCGCGTACAATGAGCAGTTCTTC,CASSSQRGAYNEQFF
TRBJ2-3,many,TRBV5-1,TRBD1,TGCGCCAGCAGCGTAGGACAGGGTTTGGCAGATACGCAGTATTTT,CASSVGQGLADTQYF
TRBJ2-1,few,TRBV15,NA,TGTGCCACCAGCAGAGAGGGCTATAACAAGTTCTTC,CATSREGYNKFF
TRBJ1-2,many,TRBV5-4,TRBD1,TGTGCCAGCAGCTTACAGGGGGGCTATGGCTACACCTTC,CASSLQGGYGYTF
TRBJ2-3,many,TRBV11-2,TRBD1,TGTGCCAGCAGCTTAGAAGGGGGCCTCAAGGTGGATACGCAGTATTTT,CASSLEGGLKVDTQYF
TRBJ2-1,many,TRBV18,TRBD2,TGTGCCAGCTCACTAGCGGGGGGGCCCCGGAGTTACAATGAGCAGTTCTTC,CASSLAGGPRSYNEQFF
TRBJ2-1,medium-sized,TRBV24-1,NA,TGTGCCACCAGTGATCTTAGGTATGAGCAGTTCTTC,CATSDLRYEQFF
TRBJ1-1,many,TRBV5-1,NA,TGCGCCAGCAGCGCACCTCAGGGAGGGCGAACTGAAGCTTTCTTT,CASSAPQGGRTEAFF
TRBJ1-2,many,TRBV7-2,TRBD1,TGTGCCAGCAGCTTAGCGGGACAGGGGGCTGGTGGCTACACCTTC,CASSLAGQGAGGYTF
TRBJ2-3,NA,TRBV4-3,NA,TGCGCCATCAGCCAAGACTTACCTGGAGGGGGCACAGATACGCAGTATTTT,CAISQDLPGGGTDTQYF
TRBJ1-2,many,TRBV12-3/TRBV12-4,NA,TGTGCCAGCAGTGGGGTCCAGGCAGCTGGCTACACCTTC,CASSGVQAAGYTF
TRBJ2-7,many,TRBV5-1,TRBD1,TGCGCCAGCAGCCGAGAGCCGGGACAGGGGCTGTACGAGCAGTACTTC,CASSREPGQGLYEQYF
TRBJ2-7,many,TRBV27,TRBD1,TGTGCCAGCAGTTCTTTAAGGACAGGGGTCATCTACGAGCAGTACTTC,CASSSLRTGVIYEQYF
TRBJ1-4,many,TRBV4-2,NA,TGTGCCAGCAGCCAAGGGGGAAGTGAAAAACTGTTTTTT,CASSQGGSEKLFF
TRBJ2-3,few,TRBV7-9,TRBD1,TGTGCCGGGCTGAGGGGGCCCACAGATACGCAGTATTTT,CAGLRGPTDTQYF
TRBJ2-3,NA,TRBV5-1,NA,TGCGCCAGCAGCTTGGCGGACAGTCTCATGGATACGCAGTATTTT,CASSLADSLMDTQYF
TRBJ2-3,many,TRBV5-1,TRBD1,TGCGCCAGCAGCCCCGGACAGGGGAGGGATACGCAGTATTTT,CASSPGQGRDTQYF
TRBJ2-3,many,TRBV5-6,NA,TGTGCCAGCAGCTTGGTTTCGGGGGATTATACGCAGTATTTT,CASSLVSGDYTQYF
TRBJ2-7,many,TRBV6-5,NA,TGTGCCAGCAGGGAGCGGCGGGGCGAGCAGTACTTC,CASRERRGEQYF